The 21 T cell receptor beta chains reported below all come from one sample, sequenced in a study of post-analysis software for immune sequencing data. Which antigens these TCRs recognize remains unknown. The TCR beta cDNA libraries carried unique molecular identifiers. One entry per CDR3 protein, called by TCRdb with MiXCR from the PCR reads. The repertoire holds almost 700,000 distinct CDR3 sequences, with more than 50% as singletons. Study-wide findings and caveats: Higher frequency in patients than in controls was seen for a handful of TRBV segments, with TRBV5-6, TRBV5-1 and TRBV20-1 among them.

The specimen sequenced was blood. The receptors stem from a girl aged 2 to 9 with multiple sclerosis.

The chain employs TRBV28 and TRBJ1-6, with D unclear. Germline CDR1 MDHEN, CDR2 SYDVKM. Trimming removed 6 bases at V and 4 bases at J, with 7 bases between. This CDR3 comprises 13 residues. The CDR3 loop reads CASRVPYNSPLHF. The CDR3 DNA sequence: TGTGCCAGCAGGGTACCATATAATTCACCCCTCCACTTT.

This rearrangement joins TRBV7-9 to TRBJ1-6, with D maybe TRBD1 (6 bases). CDR3 length equals 15 residues. Trimming took off 6 bases at V and 9 bases at J, with 18 bases between the two ends. The germline gives CDR1 SEHNR, CDR2 FQNEAQ (reference sequence). DNA of the CDR3: TGTGCCAGCAGGTCCTCCGGGACATACGTTTCACCCCTCCACTTT. Translation: CASRSSGTYVSPLHF.

The gene calls are TRBV20-1 and TRBJ1-2, with D unclear. CDR3 size: 13 residues. CDR1 is DFQATT, CDR2 SNEGSKA, per germline (reference sequence). Trimming stripped 5 bases from V and 4 bases from J, with 14 bases between. The CDR3 loop reads CSAQTPEVYGYTF. For the CDR3, the DNA is TGCAGTGCTCAGACACCAGAAGTCTATGGCTACACCTTC.

The chain carries TRBV6-6 and TRBJ2-5; TRBD1 matches 7 bases. Unmatched junction bases numbered 8, after V lost 7 bases and J lost 0 bases. CDR3 size: 15 residues. Germline-derived CDR1 and CDR2 are MNHNY and SVGAGI (reference sequence). CDR3 DNA sequence: TGTGCCAGCAATGAACAGGGACAGAACCAAGAGACCCAGTACTTC. This encodes CASNEQGQNQETQYF.

The chain links TRBV12-3 or TRBV12-4 to TRBJ1-1; 7 nucleotides line up with TRBD1. J was trimmed by 5 bases and V by 7 bases; bases with no gene match: 4. The CDR3 runs 12 residues. The CDR3 protein is CASILQGTEAFF. In DNA, the CDR3 is TGTGCCAGCATCTTACAGGGGACTGAAGCTTTCTTT.

CDR3 DNA: TGCAGCGTTGCGGACGGGAGAGGTGAGACCCAGTACTTC. Protein sequence: CSVADGRGETQYF. This sequence joins TRBV29-1 and TRBJ2-5; the D gene is possibly TRBD2 (6 bases). Germline values: CDR1 SQVTM, CDR2 ANQGSEA. The CDR3 extends over 13 amino acids. Trimming left V 4 bases short and J 5 bases short, with 14 bases between.

There are a few counts of this clonotype. J is TRBJ2-5 and V is TRBV6-5, with unresolved D. The tail of the sequence fits TRBJ2-7 better, so the J call may be wrong. The CDR3 has 13 residues. The germline CDR1 and CDR2 sequences are MNHEY and SVGAGI. In DNA, the CDR3 is TGTGCCAGCAGTTACTCGTCGGACGACGAGCAGTACTTC. Translation: CASSYSSDDEQYF.

In DNA form, the CDR3 reads TGTGCCAGCAGCGGAAGGACAGGCGATGCCTACAATGAGCAGTTCTTC. Translating gives CASSGRTGDAYNEQFF. This chain links TRBV7-9 with TRBJ2-1; 7 bases align to TRBD1. With V trimmed by 5 bases and J by 2 bases, 9 bases remained unmatched. The CDR3 extends over 16 amino acids. Germline assignment: CDR1 SEHNR and CDR2 FQNEAQ (reference sequence).

In this sample, this clonotype turned up a few times. The chain carries TRBV21-1 and TRBJ2-3; the table's D gene call, TRBD2, was not cross checked with the DNA. TRBV21-1 is marked as a pseudogene. The CDR3 totals 19 residues. This chain's CDR3 is CASSKPLVTSGRGADTQYF. The CDR3 DNA reads TGTGCCAGCAGCAAACCTCTAGTCACTAGCGGGAGAGGGGCAGATACGCAGTATTTT.

The chain joins TRBV7-8 to TRBJ1-2; D gene ambiguous. The CDR3 length is 11 residues. Trimming shortened V by 7 bases and J by 8 bases, and 11 bases separated the two germline ends. Germline lookup yields CDR1 SGHVS and CDR2 FQNEAQ. The chain's CDR3 is CASNSGLGYTF. The CDR3 DNA reads as TGTGCCAGCAACTCGGGCCTAGGCTACACCTTC.

The V gene is TRBV7-3, the J gene TRBJ2-5, with D possibly being TRBD2 (5 bases). The V and J ends lost 3 bases and 5 bases respectively, with 13 bases between them. The CDR3 runs to 14 residues. Germline loops: CDR1 SGHTA, CDR2 FQGTGA. The CDR3 here is CASSFGRGAETQYF. CDR3 DNA sequence: TGTGCCAGCAGCTTCGGACGGGGTGCGGAGACCCAGTACTTC.

The rearrangement joins TRBV5-5 to TRBJ2-5; 7 nucleotides align to TRBD1. Unmatched junction bases numbered 8, after V lost 3 bases and J lost 3 bases. Germline V gene data show CDR1 as SGHKS and CDR2 as YYEKEE (reference sequence). The length of the CDR3 is 15 residues. The CDR3 bases are TGTGCCAGCAGCTCTAAGGGACAGAGTAAAGAGACCCAGTACTTC. This encodes CASSSKGQSKETQYF.

This sequence joins TRBV18 and TRBJ1-2; 11 bases are a match to TRBD1. CDR1 is KGHSH, CDR2 LQKENI, per germline. With 2 bases clipped from V and 2 bases from J, the junction kept 4 bases outside the gene matches. The CDR3 covers 16 residues. The CDR3 here is CASSPRTGGENYGYTF. The CDR3 nucleotides are TGTGCCAGCTCACCAAGGACAGGGGGCGAGAACTATGGCTACACCTTC. Together with reference TRBV18 and TRBJ1-2, the CDR3 gives the full variable domain: NAGVMQNPRHLVRRRGQEARLRCSPMKGHSHVYWYRQLPEEGLKFMVYLQKENIIDESGMPKERFSAEFPKEGPSILRIQQVVRGDSAAYFCASSPRTGGENYGYTFGSGTRLTVV.

In its sample, this clonotype was seen a few times. The gene calls are TRBV29-1 and TRBJ2-1; 9 positions agree with TRBD2. Germline CDR1 and CDR2: SQVTM and ANQGSEA. The CDR3 loop spans 16 amino acids. After removal of 1 base from V and 1 base from J, the junction contained 5 bases not matched to a gene. CDR3 sequence reads: CSVEGVAGVSYNEQFF. CDR3 DNA sequence: TGCAGCGTTGAAGGTGTAGCGGGAGTATCCTACAATGAGCAGTTCTTC.

The chain couples TRBV20-1 to TRBJ2-5; TRBD1 might be the D (5 bases). V dropped 0 bases and J dropped 5 bases, with 13 bases sitting between them. The CDR3 length is 14 residues. From germline, CDR1 is DFQATT and CDR2 SNEGSKA (reference sequence). CDR3 residues: CSARDIGARETQYF. DNA of the CDR3: TGCAGTGCTAGAGACATTGGGGCACGGGAGACCCAGTACTTC.

The rearrangement links TRBV24-1 to TRBJ2-1; D call uncertain. V lost 8 bases to trimming and J lost 0 bases, with 10 bases between them. Germline V gene sequence: CDR1 KGHDR, CDR2 SFDVKD. CDR3 length equals 14 residues. The CDR3 spells CATTRSCSYNEQFF. CDR3 bases: TGTGCCACCACCCGCTCCTGCTCCTACAATGAGCAGTTCTTC.

The chain combines TRBV12-3 or TRBV12-4 with TRBJ1-1; possibly TRBD1 for D (5 bases). Trimming took off 1 base at V and 10 bases at J, with 10 bases between the two ends. The length of the CDR3 is 12 residues. The CDR3 sequence: CASSLGPGGAFF. The CDR3 DNA sequence: TGTGCCAGCAGTTTAGGGCCTGGGGGAGCTTTCTTT.

This clonotype was found a few times. The chain combines TRBV3-1 with TRBJ2-7; TRBD1 aligns across 8 bases. From germline, CDR1 is LGHDT and CDR2 YNNKEL (reference sequence). CDR3 length: 14 residues. V was clipped by 5 bases and J by 2 bases; unmatched bases: 5. The CDR3 region is CASSRQGQAYEQYF. CDR3 in DNA: TGTGCCAGCAGCAGACAGGGGCAAGCCTACGAGCAGTACTTC.

This clonotype was observed a few times. The chain links TRBV20-1 to TRBJ1-2; no clear D. The CDR3 runs 14 residues. Trimming cost V 0 bases and J 0 bases, with 8 bases left between them. In germline, CDR1 is DFQATT, CDR2 SNEGSKA (reference sequence). Here the CDR3 reads CSARDFDTNYGYTF. For the CDR3, the DNA is TGCAGTGCTAGAGATTTCGACACTAACTATGGCTACACCTTC.

This rearrangement joins TRBV9 to TRBJ1-1; unclear D gene. CDR1 and CDR2 from the germline V gene are SGDLS and YYNGEE. The CDR3 has 13 amino acids. The germline V and J ends were trimmed by 2 bases and 0 bases, with 5 bases remaining between them. Here the CDR3 reads CASSVALNTEAFF. As DNA, the CDR3 is TGTGCCAGCAGCGTTGCCCTGAACACTGAAGCTTTCTTT.

This chain links TRBV11-3 with TRBJ2-3; TRBD2 aligns across 9 bases. Looked up from germline, CDR1 is SGHNT and CDR2 is YENEEA. This CDR3 region has 16 residues. V trimming: 0 bases; J trimming: 4 bases; junction bases outside the gene matches: 5. As DNA, the CDR3 is TGTGCCAGCAGCTTAGACGGGCGGGGGGGGTCAGATACGCAGTATTTT. Its translation is CASSLDGRGGSDTQYF.